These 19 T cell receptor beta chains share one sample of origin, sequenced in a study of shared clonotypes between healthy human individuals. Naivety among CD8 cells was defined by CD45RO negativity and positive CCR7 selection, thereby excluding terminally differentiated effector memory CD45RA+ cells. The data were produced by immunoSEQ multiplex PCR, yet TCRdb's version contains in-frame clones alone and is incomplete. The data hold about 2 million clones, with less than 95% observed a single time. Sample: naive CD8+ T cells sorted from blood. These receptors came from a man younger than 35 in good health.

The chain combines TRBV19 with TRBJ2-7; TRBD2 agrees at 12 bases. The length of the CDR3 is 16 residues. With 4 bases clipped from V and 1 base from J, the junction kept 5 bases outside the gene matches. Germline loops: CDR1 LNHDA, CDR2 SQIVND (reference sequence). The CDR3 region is CASSTRTSGTSYEQYF. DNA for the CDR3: TGTGCCAGTAGTACCCGGACTAGCGGGACTTCCTACGAGCAGTACTTC.

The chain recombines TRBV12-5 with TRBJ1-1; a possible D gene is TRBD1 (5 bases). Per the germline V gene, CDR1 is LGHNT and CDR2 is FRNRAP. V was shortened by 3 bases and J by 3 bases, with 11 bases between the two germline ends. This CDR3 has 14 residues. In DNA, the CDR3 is TGTGCTAGTGGTTTAGCCAGGGTGGACACTGAAGCTTTCTTT. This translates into CASGLARVDTEAFF.

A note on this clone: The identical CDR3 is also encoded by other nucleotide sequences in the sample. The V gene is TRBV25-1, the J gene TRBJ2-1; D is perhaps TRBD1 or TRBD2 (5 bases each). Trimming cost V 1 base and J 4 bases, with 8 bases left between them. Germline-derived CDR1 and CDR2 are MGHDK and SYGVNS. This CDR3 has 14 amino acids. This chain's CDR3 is CASSEWGSYNEQFF. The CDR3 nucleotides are TGTGCCAGCAGTGAATGGGGGTCTTACAATGAGCAGTTCTTC. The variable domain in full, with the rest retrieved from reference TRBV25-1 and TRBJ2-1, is EADIYQTPRYLVIGTGKKITLECSQTMGHDKMYWYQQDPGMELHLIHYSYGVNSTEKGDLSSESTVSRIRTEHFPLTLESARPSHTSQYLCASSEWGSYNEQFFGPGTRLTVL.

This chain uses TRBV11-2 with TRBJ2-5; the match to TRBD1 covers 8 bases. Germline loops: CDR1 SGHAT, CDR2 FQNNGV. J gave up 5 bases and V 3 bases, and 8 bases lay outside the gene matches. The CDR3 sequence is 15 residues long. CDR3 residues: CASSLEDRVWETQYF. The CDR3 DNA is TGTGCCAGCAGCTTGGAGGACAGGGTATGGGAGACCCAGTACTTC.

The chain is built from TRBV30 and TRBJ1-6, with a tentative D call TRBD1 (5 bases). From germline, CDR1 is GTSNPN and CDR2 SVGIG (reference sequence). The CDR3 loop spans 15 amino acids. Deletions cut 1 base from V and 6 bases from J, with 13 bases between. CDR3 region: CAWSGYGGVNSPLHF. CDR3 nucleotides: TGTGCCTGGAGTGGGTATGGAGGGGTTAATTCACCCCTCCACTTT.

The CDR3 DNA follows: TGTGCCAGCAGCTACGGGACAGGGGATGGAAACGAGCAGTACTTC. This gives the protein CASSYGTGDGNEQYF. The chain joins TRBV2 to TRBJ2-7, with TRBD1 identical over 10 bases. The ends lost 6 bases at V and 5 bases at J; junction bases unmatched: 10. Germline CDR1 and CDR2: SNHLY and FYNNEI. The CDR3 is 15 amino acids.

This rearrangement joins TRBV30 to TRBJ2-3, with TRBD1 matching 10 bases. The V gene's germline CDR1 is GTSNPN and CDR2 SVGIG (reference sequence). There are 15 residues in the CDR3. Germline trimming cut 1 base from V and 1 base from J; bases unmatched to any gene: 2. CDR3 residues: CAWSGGTGGTDTQYF. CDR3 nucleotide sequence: TGTGCCTGGAGTGGTGGGACAGGGGGCACAGATACGCAGTATTTT.

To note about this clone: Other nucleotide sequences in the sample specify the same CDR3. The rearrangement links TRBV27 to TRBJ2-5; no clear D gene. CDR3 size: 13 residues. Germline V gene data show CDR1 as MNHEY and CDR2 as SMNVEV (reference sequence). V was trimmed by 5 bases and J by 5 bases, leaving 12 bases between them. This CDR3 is CASSRLGDETQYF. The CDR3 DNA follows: TGTGCCAGCAGTCGATTAGGTGATGAGACCCAGTACTTC.

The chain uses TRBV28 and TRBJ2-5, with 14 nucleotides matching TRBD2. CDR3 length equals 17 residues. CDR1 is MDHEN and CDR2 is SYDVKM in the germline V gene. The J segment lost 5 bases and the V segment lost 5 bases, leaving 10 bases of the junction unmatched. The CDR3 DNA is TGTGCCAGCAGTCCCACCGGACTAGCGGGGGGTTCGGAGACCCAGTACTTC. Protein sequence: CASSPTGLAGGSETQYF.

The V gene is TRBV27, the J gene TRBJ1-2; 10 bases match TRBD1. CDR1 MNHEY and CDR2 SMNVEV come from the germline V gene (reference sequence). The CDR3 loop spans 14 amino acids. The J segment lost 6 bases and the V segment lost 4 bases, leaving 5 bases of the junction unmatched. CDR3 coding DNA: TGTGCCAGCAGTTCGACAGGGGGCGGGAATGGCTACACCTTC. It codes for CASSSTGGGNGYTF.

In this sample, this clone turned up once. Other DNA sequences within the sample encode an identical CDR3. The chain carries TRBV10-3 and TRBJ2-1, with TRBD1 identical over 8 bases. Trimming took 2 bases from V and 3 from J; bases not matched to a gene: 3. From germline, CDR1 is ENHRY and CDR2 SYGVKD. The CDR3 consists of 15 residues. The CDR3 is CAISELGTGYNEQFF. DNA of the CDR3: TGTGCCATCAGTGAGCTCGGGACAGGCTACAATGAGCAGTTCTTC.

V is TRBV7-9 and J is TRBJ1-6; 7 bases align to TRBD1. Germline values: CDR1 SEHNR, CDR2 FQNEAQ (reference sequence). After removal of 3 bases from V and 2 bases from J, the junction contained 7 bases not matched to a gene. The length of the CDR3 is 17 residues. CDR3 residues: CASSFYLGQAYNSPLHF. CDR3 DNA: TGTGCCAGCAGCTTCTACCTAGGACAGGCCTATAATTCACCCCTCCACTTT.

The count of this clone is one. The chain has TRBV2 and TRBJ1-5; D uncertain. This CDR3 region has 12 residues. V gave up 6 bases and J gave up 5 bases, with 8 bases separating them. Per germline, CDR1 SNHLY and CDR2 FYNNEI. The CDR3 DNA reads TGTGCCAGCAGCGAGGGCTATCAGCCCCAGCATTTT. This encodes CASSEGYQPQHF.

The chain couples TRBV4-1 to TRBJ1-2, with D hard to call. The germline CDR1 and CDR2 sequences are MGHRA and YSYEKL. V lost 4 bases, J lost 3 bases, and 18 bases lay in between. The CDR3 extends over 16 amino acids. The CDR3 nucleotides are TGCGCCAGCAGCCTGCGCTACGACGGCTCGTACTATGGCTACACCTTC. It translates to CASSLRYDGSYYGYTF.

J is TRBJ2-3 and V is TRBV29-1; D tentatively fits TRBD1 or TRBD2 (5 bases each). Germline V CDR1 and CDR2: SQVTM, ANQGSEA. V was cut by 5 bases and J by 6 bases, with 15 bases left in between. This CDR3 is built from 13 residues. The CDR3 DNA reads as TGCAGCGTTTTGGTCGGGGACGGGGATACGCAGTATTTT. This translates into CSVLVGDGDTQYF.

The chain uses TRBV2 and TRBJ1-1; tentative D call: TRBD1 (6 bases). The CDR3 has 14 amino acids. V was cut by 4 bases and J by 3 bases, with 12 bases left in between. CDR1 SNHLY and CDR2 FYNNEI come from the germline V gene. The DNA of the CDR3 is TGTGCCAGCAGTGGGGGTCAGGGGTACACTGAAGCTTTCTTT. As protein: CASSGGQGYTEAFF.

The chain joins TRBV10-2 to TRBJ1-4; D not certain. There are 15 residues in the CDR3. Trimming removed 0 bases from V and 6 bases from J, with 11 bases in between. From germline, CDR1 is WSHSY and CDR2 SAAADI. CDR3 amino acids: CASSESEGSDEKLFF. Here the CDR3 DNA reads TGCGCCAGCAGTGAGTCGGAGGGCTCTGATGAAAAACTGTTTTTT.

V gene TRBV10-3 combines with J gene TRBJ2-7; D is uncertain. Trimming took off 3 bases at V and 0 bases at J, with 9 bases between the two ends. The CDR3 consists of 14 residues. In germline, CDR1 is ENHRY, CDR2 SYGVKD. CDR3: CAISDSGRSYEQYF. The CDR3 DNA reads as TGTGCCATCAGTGATAGTGGCCGCTCCTACGAGCAGTACTTC.

The CDR3 nucleotides read TGTGCCAGCAGCCCGGGAAGCGCCAATCAGCCCCAGCATTTT. Amino acids: CASSPGSANQPQHF. The rearrangement links TRBV7-9 to TRBJ1-5; no clear D gene. The V gene lost 5 bases and the J gene lost 3 bases, with 11 bases spanning the gap. Germline CDR1 is SEHNR and CDR2 is FQNEAQ (reference sequence). This CDR3 comprises 14 residues. The full variable domain, completed using reference TRBV7-9 and TRBJ1-5, is DTGVSQNPRHKITKRGQNVTFRCDPISEHNRLYWYRQTLGQGPEFLTYFQNEAQLEKSRLLSDRFSAERPKGSFSTLEIQRTEQGDSAMYLCASSPGSANQPQHFGDGTRLSIL.